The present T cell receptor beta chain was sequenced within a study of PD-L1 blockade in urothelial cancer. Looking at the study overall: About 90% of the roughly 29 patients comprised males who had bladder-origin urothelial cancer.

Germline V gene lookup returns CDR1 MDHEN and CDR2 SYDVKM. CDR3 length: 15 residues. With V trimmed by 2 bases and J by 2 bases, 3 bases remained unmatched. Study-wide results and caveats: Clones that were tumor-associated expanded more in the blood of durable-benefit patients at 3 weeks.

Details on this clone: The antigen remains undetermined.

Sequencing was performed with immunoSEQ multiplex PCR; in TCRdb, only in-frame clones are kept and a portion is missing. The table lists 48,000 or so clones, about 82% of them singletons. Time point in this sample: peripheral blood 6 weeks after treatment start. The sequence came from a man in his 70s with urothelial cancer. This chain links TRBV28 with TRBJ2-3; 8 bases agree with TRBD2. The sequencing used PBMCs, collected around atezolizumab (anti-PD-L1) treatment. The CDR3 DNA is TGTGCCAGCAGTTTAGGGCGGGAGGCCACAGATACGCAGTATTTT. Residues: CASSLGREATDTQYF.